These T cell receptor beta chains were read from a single sample in a study of CD8 T cells in Susac syndrome. Each CDR3 protein is one row after TCRdb ran MiXCR on the immunoSEQ multiplex PCR reads. The data contain about 200,000 distinct CDR3 sequences, roughly 95% of them seen just once; the ten biggest clones take up roughly 0.088%. Sequenced material: CD4+ T cells from PBMCs. All receptors derive from a human donor with multiple sclerosis. The CDR3 runs from the conserved cysteine through the conserved F or W. Each record gives: CDR3 protein, CDR3 DNA, clone size, D gene, J gene, V gene. A D gene is named only where the DNA matches it firmly. Size is stated for part of the rows, as once, few or many counts, or as a class when the clone is expanded.

CDR3aa: CASTVGGHGTEAFF
CDR3nt: TGTGCCAGCACCGTCGGCGGCCACGGTACTGAAGCTTTCTTT
abundance: once
d_gene: NA
j_gene: TRBJ1-1
v_gene: TRBV6-1

CDR3aa: CAPLQWGFTQPQHF
CDR3nt: TGCGCCCCCCTACAGTGGGGGTTTACTCAGCCCCAGCATTTT
abundance: once
d_gene: NA
j_gene: TRBJ1-5
v_gene: TRBV23-1

CDR3aa: CASASVGYTF
CDR3nt: TGTGCCAGCGCCTCGGTTGGCTACACCTTC
abundance: NA
d_gene: NA
j_gene: TRBJ1-2
v_gene: TRBV6-6

CDR3aa: CASSKGRGERGYTF
CDR3nt: TGTGCCAGCAGTAAGGGGCGAGGGGAGAGAGGCTACACCTTC
abundance: NA
d_gene: NA
j_gene: TRBJ1-2
v_gene: TRBV12-3/TRBV12-4

CDR3aa: CASSFTWTATDTQYF
CDR3nt: TGTGCCAGCAGCTTTACCTGGACAGCCACAGATACGCAGTATTTT
abundance: NA
d_gene: NA
j_gene: TRBJ2-3
v_gene: TRBV7-9

CDR3aa: CSARGVDLDGYEQYF
CDR3nt: TGCAGTGCTAGAGGTGTGGACCTGGACGGCTACGAGCAGTACTTC
abundance: NA
d_gene: NA
j_gene: TRBJ2-7
v_gene: TRBV20-1

CDR3aa: CASSIQGHPSGDIYF
CDR3nt: TGTGCCAGCAGTATCCAAGGTCACCCATCGGGGGACATATATTTT
abundance: NA
d_gene: NA
j_gene: TRBJ1-3
v_gene: TRBV6-5

CDR3aa: CASSHKGIHNEQFF
CDR3nt: TGCGCCAGCAGTCATAAAGGGATTCACAATGAGCAGTTCTTC
abundance: NA
d_gene: NA
j_gene: TRBJ2-1
v_gene: TRBV23-1

CDR3aa: CASSHPGTSGRRRYEQFF
CDR3nt: TGCGCCAGCAGCCATCCCGGGACTAGCGGGAGACGTCGGTATGAGCAGTTCTTC
abundance: NA
d_gene: TRBD2
j_gene: TRBJ2-1
v_gene: TRBV4-1

CDR3aa: CASNPTGPPDYEQYF
CDR3nt: TGCGCCAGCAACCCCACCGGACCCCCGGACTACGAGCAGTACTTC
abundance: NA
d_gene: NA
j_gene: TRBJ2-7
v_gene: TRBV5-1

CDR3aa: CASSVGGDTDTQYF
CDR3nt: TGTGCCAGCAGCGTAGGGGGGGACACAGATACGCAGTATTTT
abundance: NA
d_gene: NA
j_gene: TRBJ2-3
v_gene: TRBV2

CDR3aa: CAWSMMRGFEKLFF
CDR3nt: TGTGCCTGGAGTATGATGAGGGGCTTCGAAAAACTGTTTTTT
abundance: NA
d_gene: NA
j_gene: TRBJ1-4
v_gene: TRBV30

CDR3aa: CASSVARGHGANYGYTF
CDR3nt: TGTGCCAGCAGCGTAGCCCGCGGGCACGGAGCTAACTATGGCTACACCTTC
abundance: NA
d_gene: NA
j_gene: TRBJ1-2
v_gene: TRBV9

CDR3aa: CSARSASGIDYEQYF
CDR3nt: TGCAGTGCTAGGTCAGCTTCGGGGATAGACTACGAGCAGTACTTC
abundance: once
d_gene: NA
j_gene: TRBJ2-7
v_gene: TRBV20-1

CDR3aa: CASSNDNHYGYTF
CDR3nt: TGTGCCAGCAGCAATGACAACCACTATGGCTACACCTTC
abundance: NA
d_gene: NA
j_gene: TRBJ1-2
v_gene: TRBV6-5

CDR3aa: CATSDYLRQFF
CDR3nt: TGTGCCACCAGTGATTATTTAAGGCAGTTCTTC
abundance: once
d_gene: NA
j_gene: TRBJ2-1
v_gene: TRBV24-1

CDR3aa: CATRRDRGRVSGYTF
CDR3nt: TGTGCCACCAGAAGAGACAGGGGCAGGGTCAGTGGCTACACCTTC
abundance: NA
d_gene: TRBD1
j_gene: TRBJ1-2
v_gene: TRBV15

CDR3aa: CASRYGTSGGSTDTQYF
CDR3nt: TGTGCCAGCAGATACGGGACTAGCGGGGGGAGCACAGATACGCAGTATTTT
abundance: NA
d_gene: TRBD2
j_gene: TRBJ2-3
v_gene: TRBV12-3/TRBV12-4

CDR3aa: CSASGKKGQPQHF
CDR3nt: TGCAGTGCTAGTGGGAAAAAAGGTCAGCCCCAGCATTTT
abundance: NA
d_gene: NA
j_gene: TRBJ1-5
v_gene: TRBV20-1

CDR3aa: CASSTRTAGSQKTQYF
CDR3nt: TGTGCCAGCAGCACCAGGACGGCAGGGAGTCAGAAGACCCAGTACTTC
abundance: NA
d_gene: NA
j_gene: TRBJ2-5
v_gene: TRBV3-1

CDR3aa: CAGGADTIYF
CDR3nt: TGTGCCGGCGGAGCGGACACCATATATTTT
abundance: NA
d_gene: NA
j_gene: TRBJ1-3
v_gene: TRBV18

CDR3aa: CAWSDRWNQPQHF
CDR3nt: TGTGCCTGGAGCGACAGGTGGAATCAGCCCCAGCATTTT
abundance: NA
d_gene: NA
j_gene: TRBJ1-5
v_gene: TRBV30

CDR3aa: CAWRAPSIYGYTF
CDR3nt: TGTGCCTGGAGAGCTCCATCGATCTATGGCTACACCTTC
abundance: NA
d_gene: NA
j_gene: TRBJ1-2
v_gene: TRBV30

CDR3aa: CSIRTPREQYF
CDR3nt: TGCAGCATTAGGACCCCTCGCGAGCAGTACTTC
abundance: once
d_gene: NA
j_gene: TRBJ2-7
v_gene: TRBV29-1

CDR3aa: CASKADNEQFF
CDR3nt: TGTGCCAGTAAGGCGGACAATGAGCAGTTCTTC
abundance: NA
d_gene: NA
j_gene: TRBJ2-1
v_gene: TRBV19

CDR3aa: CAWSVLVPDYGYTF
CDR3nt: TGTGCCTGGAGTGTACTTGTCCCGGACTATGGCTACACCTTC
abundance: NA
d_gene: NA
j_gene: TRBJ1-2
v_gene: TRBV30

CDR3aa: CASSPTFGGPQYF
CDR3nt: TGTGCCAGCAGCCCCACATTCGGGGGCCCGCAGTATTTT
abundance: NA
d_gene: NA
j_gene: TRBJ2-3
v_gene: TRBV14

CDR3aa: CASSSSGENIQYF
CDR3nt: TGTGCCAGCAGCTCCTCGGGGGAAAACATTCAGTACTTC
abundance: NA
d_gene: NA
j_gene: TRBJ2-4
v_gene: TRBV7-9

CDR3aa: CASSRSLTGIYNEQFF
CDR3nt: TGTGCCAGCAGCCGTTCCCTCACAGGGATCTACAATGAGCAGTTCTTC
abundance: NA
d_gene: NA
j_gene: TRBJ2-1
v_gene: TRBV3-1

CDR3aa: CASSPGQGLTGELFF
CDR3nt: TGTGCCAGCTCACCGGGACAGGGATTAACCGGGGAGCTGTTTTTT
abundance: NA
d_gene: TRBD1
j_gene: TRBJ2-2
v_gene: TRBV18

CDR3aa: CATNQGYDGEQYF
CDR3nt: TGTGCCACCAATCAGGGTTACGACGGGGAGCAGTACTTC
abundance: NA
d_gene: NA
j_gene: TRBJ2-7
v_gene: TRBV15

CDR3aa: CSASPQQTAQPQHF
CDR3nt: TGCAGTGCTAGCCCACAACAGACGGCGCAGCCCCAGCATTTT
abundance: NA
d_gene: NA
j_gene: TRBJ1-5
v_gene: TRBV20-1